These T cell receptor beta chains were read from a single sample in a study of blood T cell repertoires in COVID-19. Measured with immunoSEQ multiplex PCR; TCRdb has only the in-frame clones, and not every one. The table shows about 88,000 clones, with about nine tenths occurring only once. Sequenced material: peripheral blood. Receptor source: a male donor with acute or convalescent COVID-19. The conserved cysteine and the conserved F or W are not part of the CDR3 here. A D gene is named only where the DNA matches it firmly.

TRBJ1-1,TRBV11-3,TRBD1,ASSSYRGCTTEAF
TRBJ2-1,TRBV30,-,AWSSRPNEQF
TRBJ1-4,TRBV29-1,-,SALHRNEKLF
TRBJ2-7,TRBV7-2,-,ASSFGGTAYEQY
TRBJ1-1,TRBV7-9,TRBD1,ASSPPQGAGVEAF
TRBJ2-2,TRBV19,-,ASSIQLNTGELF
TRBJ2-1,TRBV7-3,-,ASSLHGQGFEQF
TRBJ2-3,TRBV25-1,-,ASSRSGVDTQY
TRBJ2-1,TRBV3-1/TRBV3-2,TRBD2,ASSQDIGTSYNEQF
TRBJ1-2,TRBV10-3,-,AISVLDYGYT
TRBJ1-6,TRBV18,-,ASSTGQRGSYNSPLH
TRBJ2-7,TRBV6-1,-,ASSDALVRADEQY
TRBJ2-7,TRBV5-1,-,ASSPSTASAYEQY
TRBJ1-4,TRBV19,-,ASSTISGSNEKLF
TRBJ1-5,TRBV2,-,ASSGAGNVNQPQH
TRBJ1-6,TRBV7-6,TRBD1,ASSRGGQGQNSPLH
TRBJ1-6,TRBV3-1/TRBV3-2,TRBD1,ASSQTGGASPLH
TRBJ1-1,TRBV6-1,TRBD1,ASSEGTGSLAF
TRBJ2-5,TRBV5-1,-,ASSSSETQY
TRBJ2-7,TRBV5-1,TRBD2,ASSSPGLAGGSYEQY
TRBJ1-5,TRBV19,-,ASSIESRTDSNQPQH
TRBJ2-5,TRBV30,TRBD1,AWSGDREETQY
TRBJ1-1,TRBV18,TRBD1,ASSRQGDGEAF
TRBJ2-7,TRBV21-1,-,ASSTGTLLYEQY
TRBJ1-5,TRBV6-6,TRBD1,ASSGAGTGGSQPQH
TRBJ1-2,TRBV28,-,ASSSTRDGYT
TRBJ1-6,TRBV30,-,AWRQERNSPLH
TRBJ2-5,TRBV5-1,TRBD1,ASSNTGTGQETQY
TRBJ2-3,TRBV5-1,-,ASSFEGGTDTQY
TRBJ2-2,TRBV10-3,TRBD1,ASNAGTGSNTGELF
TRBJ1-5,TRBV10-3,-,AISEFHRDSNQPQH
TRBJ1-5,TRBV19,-,ASSIEAIYSNQPQH
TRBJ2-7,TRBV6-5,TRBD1,ASSYSEGARGEQY
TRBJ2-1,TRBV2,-,ASSELAGTPYNEQF
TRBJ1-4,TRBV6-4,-,ASSQATNEKLF
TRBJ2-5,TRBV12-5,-,ASGPGQGMSETQY
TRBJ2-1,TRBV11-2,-,ASSLGSSANEQF
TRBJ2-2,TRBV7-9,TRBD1,ASSSEHRDRGDTGELF
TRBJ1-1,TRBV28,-,ASSFEGGTEAF
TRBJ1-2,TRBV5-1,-,ASSPPGGEAIYGYT
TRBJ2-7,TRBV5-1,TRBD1,ASSHGTVGYEQY
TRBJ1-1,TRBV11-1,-,ASSLRFSTEAF
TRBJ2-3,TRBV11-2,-,ASSLDKAGGIDTQY
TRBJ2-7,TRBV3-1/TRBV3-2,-,ASSQRGSNDEQY
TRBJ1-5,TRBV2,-,ASRPGLSNQPQH
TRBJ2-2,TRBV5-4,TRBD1,ASSPGTGGTGELF